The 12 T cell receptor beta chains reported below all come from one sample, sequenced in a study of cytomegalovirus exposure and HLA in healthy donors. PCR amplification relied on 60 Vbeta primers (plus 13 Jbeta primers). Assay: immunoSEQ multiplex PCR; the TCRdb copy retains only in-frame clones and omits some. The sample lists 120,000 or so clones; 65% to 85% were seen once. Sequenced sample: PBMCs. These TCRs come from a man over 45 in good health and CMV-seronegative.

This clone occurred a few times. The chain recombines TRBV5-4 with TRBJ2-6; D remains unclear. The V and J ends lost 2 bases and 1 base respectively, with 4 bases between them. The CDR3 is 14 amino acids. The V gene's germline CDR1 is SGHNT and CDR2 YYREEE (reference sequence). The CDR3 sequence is CASSLSSGANVLTF. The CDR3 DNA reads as TGTGCCAGCAGCTTATCATCTGGGGCCAACGTCCTGACTTTC.

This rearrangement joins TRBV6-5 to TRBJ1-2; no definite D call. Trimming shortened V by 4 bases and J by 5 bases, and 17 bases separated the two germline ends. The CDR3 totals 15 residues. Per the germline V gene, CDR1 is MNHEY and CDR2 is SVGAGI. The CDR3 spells CASSSSGGVGYGYTF. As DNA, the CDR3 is TGTGCCAGCAGTTCTTCCGGCGGGGTGGGATATGGCTACACCTTC.

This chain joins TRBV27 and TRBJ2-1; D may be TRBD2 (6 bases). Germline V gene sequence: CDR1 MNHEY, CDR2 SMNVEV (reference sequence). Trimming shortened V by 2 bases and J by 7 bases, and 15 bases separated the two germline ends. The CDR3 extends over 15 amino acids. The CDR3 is CASSLTGTLRNEQFF. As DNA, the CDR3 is TGTGCCAGCAGTTTAACGGGGACTCTCCGGAATGAGCAGTTCTTC.

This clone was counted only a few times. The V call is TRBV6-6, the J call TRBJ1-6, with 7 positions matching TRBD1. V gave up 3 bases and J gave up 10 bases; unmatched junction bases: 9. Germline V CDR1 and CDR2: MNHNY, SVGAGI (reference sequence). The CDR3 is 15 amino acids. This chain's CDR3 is CASSYFRDSDSPLHF. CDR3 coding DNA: TGTGCCAGCAGTTATTTTAGGGACAGTGACTCACCCCTCCACTTT.

The DNA for the CDR3 is TGTGCCAGCTCACCACCGAACGGCCTAGCGGCCAACGTCCTGACTTTC. This translates into CASSPPNGLAANVLTF. This sequence joins TRBV18 and TRBJ2-6, with a possible D match to TRBD2 (5 bases). Germline V lookup: CDR1 KGHSH, CDR2 LQKENI. With 0 bases removed from V and 6 bases from J, the gap between germline ends came to 12 bases. The CDR3 is made up of 16 amino acids.

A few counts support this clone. Written as DNA, the CDR3 is TGTGCCAGCAGCTTGGAACTAGCGGGAACCAATGAGCAGTTCTTC. Protein sequence: CASSLELAGTNEQFF. The chain carries TRBV5-6 and TRBJ2-1; 10 nucleotides align to TRBD2. V shed 0 bases, J shed 6 bases, and the junction held 3 bases outside the gene matches. CDR1 SGHDT and CDR2 YYEEEE come from the germline V gene. The CDR3 runs 15 residues.

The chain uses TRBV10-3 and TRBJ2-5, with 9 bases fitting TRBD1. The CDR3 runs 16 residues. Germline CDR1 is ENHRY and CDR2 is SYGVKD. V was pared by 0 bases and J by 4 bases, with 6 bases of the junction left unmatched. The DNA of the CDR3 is TGTGCCATCAGTGAGTCGTCGGGACAGGGCCGAGAGACCCAGTACTTC. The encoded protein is CAISESSGQGRETQYF.

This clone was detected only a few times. The CDR3, as DNA: TGTGCCAGTAGTATAGATCTGGAGACCCAGTACTTC. It encodes CASSIDLETQYF. The chain uses TRBV19 and TRBJ2-5; D unclear. V dropped 0 bases and J dropped 5 bases, with 4 bases sitting between them. This CDR3 contains 12 residues. CDR1 LNHDA and CDR2 SQIVND come from the germline V gene (reference sequence). Variable domain in full (rest from reference TRBV19 and TRBJ2-5): DGGITQSPKYLFRKEGQNVTLSCEQNLNHDAMYWYRQDPGQGLRLIYYSQIVNDFQKGDIAEGYSVSREKKESFPLTVTSAQKNPTAFYLCASSIDLETQYFGPGTRLLVL.

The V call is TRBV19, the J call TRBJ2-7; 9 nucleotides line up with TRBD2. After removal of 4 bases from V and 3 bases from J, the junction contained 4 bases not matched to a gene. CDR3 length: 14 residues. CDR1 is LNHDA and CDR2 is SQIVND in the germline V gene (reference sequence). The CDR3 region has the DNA TGTGCCAGTAGTAGCCTAGCGGGGCACTACGAGCAGTACTTC. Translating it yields CASSSLAGHYEQYF. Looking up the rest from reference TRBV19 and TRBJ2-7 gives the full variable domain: DGGITQSPKYLFRKEGQNVTLSCEQNLNHDAMYWYRQDPGQGLRLIYYSQIVNDFQKGDIAEGYSVSREKKESFPLTVTSAQKNPTAFYLCASSSLAGHYEQYFGPGTRLTVT.

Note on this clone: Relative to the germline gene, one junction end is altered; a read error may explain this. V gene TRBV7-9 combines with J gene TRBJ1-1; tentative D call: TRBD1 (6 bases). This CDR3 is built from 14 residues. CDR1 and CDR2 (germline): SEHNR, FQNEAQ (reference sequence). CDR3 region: CASSLSSGDTEAFF. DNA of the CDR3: TGTGCCAGCAGCTTATCCTCAGGGGACACGGAAGCTTTCTTT.

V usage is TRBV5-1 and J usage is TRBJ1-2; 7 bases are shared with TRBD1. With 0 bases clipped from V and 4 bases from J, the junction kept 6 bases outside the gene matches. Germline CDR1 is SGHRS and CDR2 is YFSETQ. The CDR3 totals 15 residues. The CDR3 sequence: CASSLEGTGAYGYTF. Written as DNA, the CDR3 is TGCGCCAGCAGCTTGGAGGGTACAGGGGCCTATGGCTACACCTTC.

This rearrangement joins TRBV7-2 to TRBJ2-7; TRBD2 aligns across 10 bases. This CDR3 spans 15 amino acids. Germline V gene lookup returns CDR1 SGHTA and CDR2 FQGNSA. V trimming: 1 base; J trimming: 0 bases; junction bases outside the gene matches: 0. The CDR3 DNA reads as TGTGCCAGCAGCTTAGAGCGGGGGGGCTCCTACGAGCAGTACTTC. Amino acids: CASSLERGGSYEQYF.